This paragraph covers one TCR beta chain sequence. This sample is drawn from a study of blood T cell repertoires in COVID-19. Study background: Sources were T cells, B-cell-depleted T cells, or PBMCs; the material itself was cDNA or gDNA.

Assay: immunoSEQ multiplex PCR; the TCRdb copy retains only in-frame clones and omits some. The sample shows about 190,000 clones, about 88% of them seen only once. The receptor was derived from a human donor in a cohort sampled during active COVID-19. Sample: peripheral blood.

CDR3: CASSLEGAGARNTQYF. The CDR3 nucleotides are TGCGCCAGCAGCTTGGAGGGAGCGGGGGCCCGTAATACGCAGTATTTT. The V gene is TRBV5-1, the J gene TRBJ2-3; TRBD2 matches 8 bases. The CDR3 spans 16 residues. The V gene end was trimmed by 0 bases and the J gene end by 7 bases; junction bases not matched to a gene: 10. Germline lookup yields CDR1 SGHRS and CDR2 YFSETQ. Supplemented by reference TRBV5-1 and TRBJ2-3, the full variable domain reads KAGVTQTPRYLIKTRGQQVTLSCSPISGHRSVSWYQQTPGQGLQFLFEYFSETQRNKGNFPGRFSGRQFSNSRSEMNVSTLELGDSALYLCASSLEGAGARNTQYFGPGTRLTVL.